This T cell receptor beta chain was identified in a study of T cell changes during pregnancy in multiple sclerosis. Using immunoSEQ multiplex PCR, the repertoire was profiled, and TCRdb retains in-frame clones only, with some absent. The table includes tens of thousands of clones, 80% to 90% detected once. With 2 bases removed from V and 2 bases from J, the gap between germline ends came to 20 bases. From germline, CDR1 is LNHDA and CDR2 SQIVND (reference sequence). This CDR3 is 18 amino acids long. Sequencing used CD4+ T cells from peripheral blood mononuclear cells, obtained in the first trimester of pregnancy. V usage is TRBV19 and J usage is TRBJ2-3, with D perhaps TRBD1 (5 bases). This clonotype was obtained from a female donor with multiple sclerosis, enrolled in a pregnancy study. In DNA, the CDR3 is TGTGCCAGTAGTATACTTCCCACATTTGCCAGGGACACAGATACGCAGTATTTT. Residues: CASSILPTFARDTDTQYF. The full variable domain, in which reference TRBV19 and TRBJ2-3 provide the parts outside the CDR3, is DGGITQSPKYLFRKEGQNVTLSCEQNLNHDAMYWYRQDPGQGLRLIYYSQIVNDFQKGDIAEGYSVSREKKESFPLTVTSAQKNPTAFYLCASSILPTFARDTDTQYFGPGTRLTVL.